This TCR beta chain is from a study of blood T cell repertoires in COVID-19 (TCRdb year 2020). As for the study more broadly: Samples covering the acute and convalescent phases of COVID-19 were provided by collaborators in the United States, Italy and Spain. Subjects who had been exposed to COVID-19, were actively infected with it, or had recovered from it provided the deeply sampled blood TCRbeta repertoires that made up the dataset. Where available, HLA class I and class II types were taken from metadata supplied by the sample provider and were not determined by assay-based typing. The prospective study material was composed of cDNA or gDNA derived from T cells, B-cell-depleted T cells, or PBMCs. A de-identified subject ID, COVID-19 status, age in years and sex were almost always included in the sample metadata. Samples came from the ongoing ImmuneRACE study (first 160 participants) plus 1,254 subjects from 6 global collaborators. The repertoires were made available in a free public database intended to serve as a resource for research on the immune response to SARS-CoV-2.

Collaborating institutions collected whole blood in K2EDTA tubes following their own protocols. For TCRbeta analysis, collaborators shipped samples in one of three forms: frozen whole blood, isolated PBMCs, or DNA extracted from either of those sample types. There are 14 amino acids in the CDR3, from cysteine to phenylalanine inclusive. Only the CDR3 portion is preserved as DNA: 42 bases, with reading frame beginning at the first base. Trimming takes 0 bases from V and 2 bases from J, and the germline ends sit 6 bases apart. The germline V gene encodes CDR1 SGHRS and CDR2 YFSETQ. For this clone: This receptor's antigen is unknown. There are no base qualities to consult, and no much larger clone falls within one base.

Points the paper makes about the study in general: Clinical and demographic metadata were provided uncurated, with the amount varying by source and participant.

The immunoSEQ Assay, a bias-controlled multiplex PCR, was used to amplify TCRbeta CDR3 regions from genomic DNA. The authors' pipeline ran thus. Nucleated cell counts per sample were estimated from amplification of reference gene primers within the assay. To quantify the absolute abundance of each unique TCRbeta CDR3 rearrangement, sequence reads were collapsed and filtered. For each sample, productive Simpson clonality was calculated by taking the square root of Simpson's diversity index across productive rearrangements. This is the immuneACCESS table as TCRdb keeps it, with only in-frame sequences that have V and J called. A part of the clones is gone; compared with another copy, unresolved V genes explain less than half, and the rest is unexplained. From that table come the V and J calls and clone size; the DNA was used to work out D and trimming. Present in this sample are 100,000 to 150,000 clones, around nine tenths of which were seen just once. In total, the top ten clones hold 1.5% to 1.9% of the sample.

The sample comprised peripheral blood. This receptor was obtained from a human donor in a cohort sampled during active COVID-19. The chain is assembled from TRBV5-1 and TRBJ2-1, with the identity of the D gene unclear. The base sequence is TGCGCCAGCAGCTTGGGCAGGACCTACAATGAGCAGTTCTTC. The translation is CASSLGRTYNEQFF.